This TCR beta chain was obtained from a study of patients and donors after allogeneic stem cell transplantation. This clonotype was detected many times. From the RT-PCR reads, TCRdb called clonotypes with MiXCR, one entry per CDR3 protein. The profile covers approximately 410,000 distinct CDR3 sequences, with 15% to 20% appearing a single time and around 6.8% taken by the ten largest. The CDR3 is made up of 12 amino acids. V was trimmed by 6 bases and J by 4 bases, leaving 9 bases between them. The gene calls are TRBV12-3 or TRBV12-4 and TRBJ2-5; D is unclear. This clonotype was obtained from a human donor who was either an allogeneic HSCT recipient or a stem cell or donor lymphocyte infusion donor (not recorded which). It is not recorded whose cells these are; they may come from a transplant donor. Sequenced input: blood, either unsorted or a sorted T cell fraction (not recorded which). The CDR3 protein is CASSPARETQYF. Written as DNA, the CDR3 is TGTGCCAGCAGCCCAGCGAGAGAGACCCAGTACTTC.